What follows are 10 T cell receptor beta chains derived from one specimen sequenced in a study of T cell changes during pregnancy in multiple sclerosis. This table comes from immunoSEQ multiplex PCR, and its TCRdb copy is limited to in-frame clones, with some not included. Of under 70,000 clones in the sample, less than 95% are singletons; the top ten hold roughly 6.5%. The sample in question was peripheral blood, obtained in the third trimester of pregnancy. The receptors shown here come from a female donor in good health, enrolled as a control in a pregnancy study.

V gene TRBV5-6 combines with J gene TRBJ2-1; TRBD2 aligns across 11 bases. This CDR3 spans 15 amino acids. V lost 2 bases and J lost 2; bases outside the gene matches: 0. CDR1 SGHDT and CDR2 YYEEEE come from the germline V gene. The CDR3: CASSFSGRAYNEQFF. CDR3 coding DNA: TGTGCCAGCAGCTTTAGCGGGAGGGCCTACAATGAGCAGTTCTTC.

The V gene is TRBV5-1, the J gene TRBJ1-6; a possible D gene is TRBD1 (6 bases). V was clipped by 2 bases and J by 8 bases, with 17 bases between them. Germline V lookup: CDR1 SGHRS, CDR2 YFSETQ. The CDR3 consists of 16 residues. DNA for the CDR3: TGCGCCAGCAGCTTACAGGGTGCCGATATTGATTCACCCCTCCACTTT. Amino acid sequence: CASSLQGADIDSPLHF.

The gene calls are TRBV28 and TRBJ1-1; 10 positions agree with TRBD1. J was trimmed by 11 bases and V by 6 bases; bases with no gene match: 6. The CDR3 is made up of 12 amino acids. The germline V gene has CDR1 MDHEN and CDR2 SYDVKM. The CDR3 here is CASRQGQGRAFF. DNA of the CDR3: TGTGCCAGCAGACAGGGACAGGGGCGGGCTTTCTTT.

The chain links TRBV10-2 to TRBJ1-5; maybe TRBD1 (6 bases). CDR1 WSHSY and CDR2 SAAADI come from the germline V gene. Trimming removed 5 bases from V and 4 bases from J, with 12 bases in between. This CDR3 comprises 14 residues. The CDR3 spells CASSWGQGNQPQHF. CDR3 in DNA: TGCGCCAGCAGTTGGGGGCAGGGAAATCAGCCCCAGCATTTT.

In DNA form, the CDR3 reads TGTGCCAGCAGTCGAGGGGGGGGGAACACTGAAGCTTTCTTT. Its translation: CASSRGGGNTEAFF. The rearrangement joins TRBV6-5 to TRBJ1-1; TRBD1 is a possible D gene (6 bases). Germline V gene sequence: CDR1 MNHEY, CDR2 SVGAGI. The CDR3 has 14 residues. V was clipped by 5 bases and J by 1 base, with 11 bases between them.

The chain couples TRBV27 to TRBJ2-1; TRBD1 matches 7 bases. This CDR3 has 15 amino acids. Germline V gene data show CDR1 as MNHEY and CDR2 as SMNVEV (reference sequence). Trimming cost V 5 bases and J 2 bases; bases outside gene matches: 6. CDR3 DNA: TGTGCCAGCAGTCTTGACAGGGTCCCCTACAATGAGCAGTTCTTC. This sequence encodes CASSLDRVPYNEQFF.

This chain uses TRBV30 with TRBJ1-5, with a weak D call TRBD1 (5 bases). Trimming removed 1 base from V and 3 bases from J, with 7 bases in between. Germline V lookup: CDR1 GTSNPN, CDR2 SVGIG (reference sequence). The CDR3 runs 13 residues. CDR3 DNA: TGTGCCTGGAGTGGACAGCTCAATCAGCCCCAGCATTTT. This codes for CAWSGQLNQPQHF.

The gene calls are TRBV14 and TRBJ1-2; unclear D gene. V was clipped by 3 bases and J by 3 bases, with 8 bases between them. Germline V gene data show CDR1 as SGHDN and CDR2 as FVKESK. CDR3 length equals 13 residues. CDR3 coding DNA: TGTGCCAGCAGCCAGAGGTCGGACTATGGCTACACCTTC. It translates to CASSQRSDYGYTF.

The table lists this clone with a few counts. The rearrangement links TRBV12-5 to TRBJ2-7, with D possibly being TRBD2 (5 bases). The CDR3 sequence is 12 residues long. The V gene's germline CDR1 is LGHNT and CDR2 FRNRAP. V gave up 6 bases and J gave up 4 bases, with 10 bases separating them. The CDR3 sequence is CASGKWEYEQYF. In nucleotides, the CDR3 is TGTGCTAGTGGAAAGTGGGAGTACGAGCAGTACTTC.

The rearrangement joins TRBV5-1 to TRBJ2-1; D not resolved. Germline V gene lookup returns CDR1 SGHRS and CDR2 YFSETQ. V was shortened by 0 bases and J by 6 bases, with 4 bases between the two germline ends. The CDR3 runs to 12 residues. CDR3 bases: TGCGCCAGCAGCTTGGAGCTCAATGAGCAGTTCTTC. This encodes CASSLELNEQFF.